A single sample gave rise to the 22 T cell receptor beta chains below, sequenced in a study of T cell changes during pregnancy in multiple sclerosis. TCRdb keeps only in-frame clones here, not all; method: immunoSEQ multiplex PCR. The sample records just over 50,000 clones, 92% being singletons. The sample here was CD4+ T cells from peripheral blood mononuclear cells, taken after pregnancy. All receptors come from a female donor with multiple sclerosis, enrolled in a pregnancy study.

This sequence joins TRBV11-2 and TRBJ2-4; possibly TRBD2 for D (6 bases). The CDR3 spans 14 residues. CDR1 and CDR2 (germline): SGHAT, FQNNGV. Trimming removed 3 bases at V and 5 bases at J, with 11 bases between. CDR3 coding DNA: TGTGCCAGCAGCTTCGGGGGTTTGGAAAACATTCAGTACTTC. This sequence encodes CASSFGGLENIQYF.

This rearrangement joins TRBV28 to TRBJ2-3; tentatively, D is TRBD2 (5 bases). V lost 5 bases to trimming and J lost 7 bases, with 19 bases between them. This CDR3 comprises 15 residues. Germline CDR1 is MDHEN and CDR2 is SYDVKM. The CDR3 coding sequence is TGTGCCAGCAGTCCTTCCCCGGGGAAGCTGTATACGCAGTATTTT. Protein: CASSPSPGKLYTQYF.

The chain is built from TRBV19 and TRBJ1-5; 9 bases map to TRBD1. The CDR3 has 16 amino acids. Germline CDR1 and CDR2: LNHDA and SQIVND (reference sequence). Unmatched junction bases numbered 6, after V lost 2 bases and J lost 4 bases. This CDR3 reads CASSIRPGTGNQPQHF. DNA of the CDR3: TGTGCCAGTAGTATACGTCCCGGGACAGGGAATCAGCCCCAGCATTTT.

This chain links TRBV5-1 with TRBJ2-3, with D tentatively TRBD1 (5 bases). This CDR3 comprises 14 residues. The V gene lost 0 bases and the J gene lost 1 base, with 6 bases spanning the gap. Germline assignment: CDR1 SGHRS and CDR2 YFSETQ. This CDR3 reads CASSLARGTDTQYF. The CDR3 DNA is TGCGCCAGCAGCTTGGCCAGGGGCACAGATACGCAGTATTTT.

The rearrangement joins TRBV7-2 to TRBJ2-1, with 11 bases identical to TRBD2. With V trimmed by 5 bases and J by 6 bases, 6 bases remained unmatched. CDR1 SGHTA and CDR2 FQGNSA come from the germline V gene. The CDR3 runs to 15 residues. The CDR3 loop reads CASSAGTSGSNEQFF. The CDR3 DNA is TGTGCCAGCAGCGCCGGGACTAGCGGTAGCAATGAGCAGTTCTTC.

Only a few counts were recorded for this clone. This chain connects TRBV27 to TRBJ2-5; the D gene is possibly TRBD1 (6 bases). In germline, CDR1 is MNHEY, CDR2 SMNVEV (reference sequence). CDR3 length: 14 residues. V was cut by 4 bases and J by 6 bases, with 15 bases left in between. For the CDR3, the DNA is TGTGCCAGCAGTTCGGCCAACAGGGCCCAGACCCAGTACTTC. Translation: CASSSANRAQTQYF.

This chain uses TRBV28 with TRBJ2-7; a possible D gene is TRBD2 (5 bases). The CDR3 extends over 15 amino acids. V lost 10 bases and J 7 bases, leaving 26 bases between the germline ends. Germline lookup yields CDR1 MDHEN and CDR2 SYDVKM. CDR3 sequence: CATVGAANTFGEQYF. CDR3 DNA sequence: TGTGCCACGGTAGGAGCGGCTAATACCTTTGGGGAGCAGTACTTC.

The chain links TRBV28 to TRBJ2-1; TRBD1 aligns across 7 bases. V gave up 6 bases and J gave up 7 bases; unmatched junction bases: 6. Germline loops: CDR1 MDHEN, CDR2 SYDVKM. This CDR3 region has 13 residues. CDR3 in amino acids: CASRNRGLNEQFF. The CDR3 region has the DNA TGTGCCAGCAGGAACAGGGGCTTAAATGAGCAGTTCTTC.

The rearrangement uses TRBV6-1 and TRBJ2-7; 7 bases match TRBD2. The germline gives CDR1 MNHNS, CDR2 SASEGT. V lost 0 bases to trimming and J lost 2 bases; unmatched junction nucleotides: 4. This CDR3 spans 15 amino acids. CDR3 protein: CASSEAGGTTYEQYF. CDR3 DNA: TGTGCCAGCAGTGAAGCTGGGGGGACTACCTACGAGCAGTACTTC.

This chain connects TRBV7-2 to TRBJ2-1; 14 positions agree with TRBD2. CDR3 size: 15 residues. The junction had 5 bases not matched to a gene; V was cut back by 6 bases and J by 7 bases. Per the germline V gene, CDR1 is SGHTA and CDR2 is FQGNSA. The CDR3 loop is CASRLGTSGSNEQFF. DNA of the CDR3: TGTGCCAGCAGGCTAGGGACTAGCGGGAGTAATGAGCAGTTCTTC.

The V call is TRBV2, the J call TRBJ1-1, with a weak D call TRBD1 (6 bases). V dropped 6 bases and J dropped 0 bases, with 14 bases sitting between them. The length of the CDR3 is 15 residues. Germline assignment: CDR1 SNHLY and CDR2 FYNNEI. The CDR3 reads CASRARTGMNTEAFF. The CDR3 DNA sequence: TGTGCCAGCAGGGCTCGAACAGGGATGAACACTGAAGCTTTCTTT.

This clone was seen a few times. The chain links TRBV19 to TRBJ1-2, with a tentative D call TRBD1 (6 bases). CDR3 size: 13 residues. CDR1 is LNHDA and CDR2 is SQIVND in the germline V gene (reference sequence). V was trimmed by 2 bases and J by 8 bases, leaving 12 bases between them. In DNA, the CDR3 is TGTGCCAGTAGTATAACAGGGAGTAGGGGCTACACCTTC. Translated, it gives CASSITGSRGYTF.

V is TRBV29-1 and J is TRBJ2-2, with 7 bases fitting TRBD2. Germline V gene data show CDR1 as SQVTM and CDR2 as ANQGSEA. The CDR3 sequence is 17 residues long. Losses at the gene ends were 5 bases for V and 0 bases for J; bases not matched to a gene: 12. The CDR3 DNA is TGCAGCGTTCGGGCTAATCTGGGGGGGTCGAACACCGGGGAGCTGTTTTTT. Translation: CSVRANLGGSNTGELFF.

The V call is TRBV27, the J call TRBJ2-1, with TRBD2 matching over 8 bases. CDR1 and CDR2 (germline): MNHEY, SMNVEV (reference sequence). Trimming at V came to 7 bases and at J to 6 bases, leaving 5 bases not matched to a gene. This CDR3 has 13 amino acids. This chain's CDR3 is CASNGLAGNEQFF. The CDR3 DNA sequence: TGTGCCAGCAATGGACTAGCTGGCAATGAGCAGTTCTTC.

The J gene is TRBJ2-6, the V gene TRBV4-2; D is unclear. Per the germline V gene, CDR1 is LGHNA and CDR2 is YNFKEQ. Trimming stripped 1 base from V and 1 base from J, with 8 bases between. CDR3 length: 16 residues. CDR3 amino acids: CASSQAAASGANVLTF. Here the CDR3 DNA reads TGTGCCAGCAGCCAAGCAGCAGCGTCTGGGGCCAACGTCCTGACTTTC.

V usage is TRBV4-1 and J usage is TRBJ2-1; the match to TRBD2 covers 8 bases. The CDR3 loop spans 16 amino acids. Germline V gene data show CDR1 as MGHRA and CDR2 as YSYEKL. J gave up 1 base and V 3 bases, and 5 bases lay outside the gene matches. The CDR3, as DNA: TGCGCCAGCAGCCACGCGAGCGGGAGATCCTACAATGAGCAGTTCTTC. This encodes CASSHASGRSYNEQFF.

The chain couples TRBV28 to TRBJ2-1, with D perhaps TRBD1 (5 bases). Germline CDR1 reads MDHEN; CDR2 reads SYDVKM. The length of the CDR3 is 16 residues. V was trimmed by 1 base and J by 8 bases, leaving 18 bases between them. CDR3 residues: CASSLSQGWGSDEQFF. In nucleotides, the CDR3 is TGTGCCAGCAGTTTATCTCAGGGTTGGGGAAGCGATGAGCAGTTCTTC.

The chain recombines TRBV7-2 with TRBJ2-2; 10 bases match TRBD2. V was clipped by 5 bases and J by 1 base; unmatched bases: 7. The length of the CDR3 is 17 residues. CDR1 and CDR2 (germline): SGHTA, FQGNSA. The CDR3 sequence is CASSKSSSGRNTGELFF. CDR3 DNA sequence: TGTGCCAGCAGCAAATCATCTAGCGGGAGGAACACCGGGGAGCTGTTTTTT.

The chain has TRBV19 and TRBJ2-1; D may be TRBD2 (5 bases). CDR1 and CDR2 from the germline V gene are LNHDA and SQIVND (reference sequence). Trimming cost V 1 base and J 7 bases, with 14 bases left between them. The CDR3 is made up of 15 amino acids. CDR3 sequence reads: CASSIVAGPGNEQFF. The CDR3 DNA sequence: TGTGCCAGTAGTATAGTGGCGGGCCCGGGAAATGAGCAGTTCTTC.

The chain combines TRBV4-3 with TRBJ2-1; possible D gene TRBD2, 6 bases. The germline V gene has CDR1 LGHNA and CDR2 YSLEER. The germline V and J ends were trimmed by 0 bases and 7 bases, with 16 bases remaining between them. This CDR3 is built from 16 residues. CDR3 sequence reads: CASSQDGRGTGNEQFF. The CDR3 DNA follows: TGCGCCAGCAGCCAAGATGGACGCGGGACGGGGAATGAGCAGTTCTTC.

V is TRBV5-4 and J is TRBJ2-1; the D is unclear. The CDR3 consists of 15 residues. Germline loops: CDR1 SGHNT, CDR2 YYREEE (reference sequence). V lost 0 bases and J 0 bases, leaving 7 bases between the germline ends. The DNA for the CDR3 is TGTGCCAGCAGCTTGGTTGCGGCCTCCTACAATGAGCAGTTCTTC. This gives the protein CASSLVAASYNEQFF.

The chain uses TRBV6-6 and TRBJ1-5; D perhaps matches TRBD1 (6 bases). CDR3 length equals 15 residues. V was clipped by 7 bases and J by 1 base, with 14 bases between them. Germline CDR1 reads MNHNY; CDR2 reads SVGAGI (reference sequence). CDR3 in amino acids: CASTQWGGSNQPQHF. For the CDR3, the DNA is TGTGCCAGCACCCAATGGGGGGGCAGCAATCAGCCCCAGCATTTT.